Here is one T cell receptor beta chain with its context. This entry belongs to a study of control samples from healthy donors and cancer patients. Germline CDR1 MDHEN, CDR2 SYDVKM. The length of the CDR3 is 19 residues. V was shortened by 5 bases and J by 0 bases, with 20 bases between the two germline ends. Clones were sequenced by immunoSEQ multiplex PCR, and TCRdb holds only the in-frame ones, with some missing. The sample contains 70,000 to 80,000 clones, more than 75% of which appear only once. Sequencing input: blood. The TCR originated in a woman aged 45-60 years in good health. The V call is TRBV28, the J call TRBJ1-6; TRBD1 might be the D (6 bases). CDR3 amino acids: CASSPPSTGLSSYNSPLHF. The CDR3 DNA sequence: TGTGCCAGCAGTCCCCCCTCGACAGGACTAAGCTCCTATAATTCACCCCTCCACTTT.